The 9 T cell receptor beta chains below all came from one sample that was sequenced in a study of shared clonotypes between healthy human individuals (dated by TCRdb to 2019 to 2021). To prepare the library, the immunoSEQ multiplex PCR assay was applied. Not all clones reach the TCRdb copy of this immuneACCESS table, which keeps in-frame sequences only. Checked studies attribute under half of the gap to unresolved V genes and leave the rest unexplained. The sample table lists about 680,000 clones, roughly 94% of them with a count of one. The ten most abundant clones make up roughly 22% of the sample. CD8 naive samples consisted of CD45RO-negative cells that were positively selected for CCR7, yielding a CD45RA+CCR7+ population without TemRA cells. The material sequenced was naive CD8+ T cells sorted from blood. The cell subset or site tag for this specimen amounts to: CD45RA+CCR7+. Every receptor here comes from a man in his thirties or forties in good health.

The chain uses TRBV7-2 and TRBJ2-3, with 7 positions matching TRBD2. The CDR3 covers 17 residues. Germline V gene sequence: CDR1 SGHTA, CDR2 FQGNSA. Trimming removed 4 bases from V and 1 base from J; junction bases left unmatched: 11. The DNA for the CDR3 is TGTGCCAGCAGCTCTTTCCTCGGGGGGAGGCGCACAGATACGCAGTATTTT. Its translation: CASSSFLGGRRTDTQYF.

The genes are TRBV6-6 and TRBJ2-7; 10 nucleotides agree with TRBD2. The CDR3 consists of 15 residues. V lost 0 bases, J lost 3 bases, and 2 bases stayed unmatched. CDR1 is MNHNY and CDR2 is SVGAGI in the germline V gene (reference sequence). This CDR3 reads CASSYSTSGNYEQYF. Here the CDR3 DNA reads TGTGCCAGCAGTTACTCCACTAGCGGGAACTACGAGCAGTACTTC.

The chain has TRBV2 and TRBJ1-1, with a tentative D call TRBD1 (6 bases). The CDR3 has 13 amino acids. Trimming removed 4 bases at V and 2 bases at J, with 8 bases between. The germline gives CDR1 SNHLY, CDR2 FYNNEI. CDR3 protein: CASSGQENTEAFF. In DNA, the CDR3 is TGTGCCAGCAGTGGACAGGAAAACACTGAAGCTTTCTTT.

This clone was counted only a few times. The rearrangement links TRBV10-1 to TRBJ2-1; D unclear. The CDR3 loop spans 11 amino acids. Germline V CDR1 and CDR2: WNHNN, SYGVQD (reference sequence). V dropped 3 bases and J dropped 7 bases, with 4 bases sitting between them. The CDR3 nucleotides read TGCGCCAGCAGTGATTGGAATGAGCAGTTCTTC. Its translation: CASSDWNEQFF.

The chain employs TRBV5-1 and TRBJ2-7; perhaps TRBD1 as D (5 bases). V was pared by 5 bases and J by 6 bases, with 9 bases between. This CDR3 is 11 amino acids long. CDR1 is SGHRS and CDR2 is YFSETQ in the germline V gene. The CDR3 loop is CASSSGIEQYF. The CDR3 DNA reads TGCGCCAGCAGTTCAGGGATCGAGCAGTACTTC.

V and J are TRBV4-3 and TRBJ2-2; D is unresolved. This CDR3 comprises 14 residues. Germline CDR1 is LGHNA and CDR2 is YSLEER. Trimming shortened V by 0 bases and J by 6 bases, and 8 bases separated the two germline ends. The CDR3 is CASSQDGLPGELFF. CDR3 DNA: TGCGCCAGCAGCCAAGATGGCCTCCCCGGGGAGCTGTTTTTT.

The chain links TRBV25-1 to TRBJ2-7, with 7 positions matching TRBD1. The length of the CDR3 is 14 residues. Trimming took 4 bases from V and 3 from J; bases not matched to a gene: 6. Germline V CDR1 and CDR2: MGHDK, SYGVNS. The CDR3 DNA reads TGTGCCAGCAGTGCTGCTAGGGACAGCTACGAGCAGTACTTC. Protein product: CASSAARDSYEQYF.

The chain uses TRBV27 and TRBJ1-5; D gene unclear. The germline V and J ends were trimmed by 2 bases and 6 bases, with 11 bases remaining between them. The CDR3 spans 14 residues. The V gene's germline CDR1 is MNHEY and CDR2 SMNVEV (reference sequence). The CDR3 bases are TGTGCCAGCAGTTTAGCGGGGATCGGTCAGCCCCAGCATTTT. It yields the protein CASSLAGIGQPQHF.

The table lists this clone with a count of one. CDR3 sequence reads: CASSLSMGDSLPYEQYF. The CDR3 DNA reads as TGTGCCAGCAGTTTATCGATGGGGGACAGCCTCCCTTACGAGCAGTACTTC. The V and J genes are TRBV27 and TRBJ2-7, with 7 bases that match TRBD1. Germline-derived CDR1 and CDR2 are MNHEY and SMNVEV (reference sequence). CDR3 length: 17 amino acids. Trimming removed 0 bases from V and 4 bases from J; junction bases left unmatched: 12.